A single sample gave rise to the 10 T cell receptor beta chains below, sequenced in a study of monozygotic twins with inflammatory bowel disease. One entry per CDR3 protein, without DNA, is what TCRdb gives after re-calling the 5' RACE reads. The repertoire shows a few hundred thousand distinct CDR3 sequences; the top ten hold 5.5% to 6.5%. Sequencing was carried out using blood. The receptors stem from a human donor with ulcerative colitis or Crohn's disease, or a healthy co-twin of an affected twin (not recorded which).

The J gene is TRBJ1-2, the V gene TRBV5-4. The CDR3 runs to 14 residues. CDR1 and CDR2 from the germline V gene are SGHNT and YYREEE (reference sequence). CDR3: CASSPTGVPYGYTF.

The chain links TRBV12-3 or TRBV12-4 to TRBJ2-3; TCRdb lists TRBD1, though no DNA is available to test this call. This CDR3 is 15 amino acids long. CDR3 sequence reads: CASSFGPSRPDTQYF.

The chain uses TRBV28 and TRBJ2-3; TCRdb's D call, TRBD2, is unchecked because there is no DNA. This CDR3 region has 14 residues. Germline V gene sequence: CDR1 MDHEN, CDR2 SYDVKM. CDR3 loop: CASSNGGSTDTQYF. The complete variable domain, with remaining parts taken from reference TRBV28 and TRBJ2-3, reads DVKVTQSSRYLVKRTGEKVFLECVQDMDHENMFWYRQDPGLGLRLIYFSYDVKMKEKGDIPEGYSVSREKKERFSLILESASTNQTSMYLCASSNGGSTDTQYFGPGTRLTVL.

The chain joins TRBV7-8 to TRBJ2-5. CDR3 length: 14 residues. CDR1 and CDR2 (germline): SGHVS, FQNEAQ. The CDR3 is CASSLGGYQETQYF.

J is TRBJ2-1 and V is TRBV5-4; with no DNA, the TCRdb D assignment of TRBD1 cannot be verified. In germline, CDR1 is SGHNT, CDR2 YYREEE (reference sequence). There are 19 residues in the CDR3. The chain's CDR3 is CASSLGTGGPIGSYNEQFF.

The gene calls are TRBV30 and TRBJ2-1; the D gene TCRdb calls, TRBD2, cannot be checked with no DNA. Germline lookup yields CDR1 GTSNPN and CDR2 SVGIG (reference sequence). The CDR3 extends over 17 amino acids. CDR3 loop: CAWSGASGGDTYNEQFF. Filled out from reference TRBV30 and TRBJ2-1, the complete variable domain reads SQTIHQWPATLVQPVGSPLSLECTVEGTSNPNLYWYRQAAGRGLQLLFYSVGIGQISSEVPQNLSASRPQDRQFILSSKKLLLSDSGFYLCAWSGASGGDTYNEQFFGPGTRLTVL.

The chain combines TRBV7-3 with TRBJ2-7; lacking DNA, the TRBD2 call made by TCRdb goes unchecked. Germline V CDR1 and CDR2: SGHTA, FQGTGA. The CDR3 contains 16 residues. The CDR3: CASSYQLAGGKYEQYF.

The chain has TRBV18 and TRBJ2-3; TCRdb's D call of TRBD2 is untestable without DNA. The CDR3 is 18 residues long. CDR1 is KGHSH and CDR2 is LQKENI in the germline V gene. The chain's CDR3 is CASSPRLAGVTSTDTQYF.

The gene calls are TRBV7-2 and TRBJ2-3; absent DNA, TCRdb's TRBD2 call cannot be checked. The V gene's germline CDR1 is SGHTA and CDR2 FQGNSA. This CDR3 region has 16 residues. This chain's CDR3 is CASSFLAGSGTDTQYF.

V usage is TRBV27 and J usage is TRBJ2-7; TCRdb lists TRBD1, though no DNA is available to test this call. Germline V gene data show CDR1 as MNHEY and CDR2 as SMNVEV (reference sequence). The CDR3 runs 13 residues. CDR3 loop: CASSRPPSYEQYF.